This TCR beta chain appears in the sequencing data of a study of cytomegalovirus exposure and HLA in healthy donors. The study, taken as a whole, reports: Generally TCR sequences proved uncommon, though certain public TCRs appeared in numerous donors. Subsequent analysis found a tendency for first-cohort TCR clusters to co-occur within the 120 or so validation repertoires. Reportedly, cytomegalovirus status was diagnosed with high sensitivity and specificity.

Measured with immunoSEQ multiplex PCR; TCRdb has only the in-frame clones, and not every one. The sample carries 250,000 to 300,000 clones, around 86% recorded once. As to this clone: Antigen specificity is unknown.

Germline trimming cut 3 bases from V and 5 bases from J; bases unmatched to any gene: 3. The CDR3 is 14 residues long. Germline values: CDR1 SGDLS, CDR2 YYNGEE. The receptor comes from a woman between 18 and 30 years old in good health and CMV-seronegative. The V gene is TRBV9, the J gene TRBJ2-7; the match to TRBD2 covers 12 bases. The specimen was PBMCs. DNA for the CDR3: TGTGCCAGCAGCGCCCGACTAGCGGGGGACGAGCAGTACTTC. This codes for CASSARLAGDEQYF.